The rows below give T cell receptor beta chains drawn from one sample of a study of shared clonotypes between healthy human individuals. Generated by immunoSEQ multiplex PCR, the TCRdb table keeps only in-frame clones and is missing some. There are approximately 1,500,000 clones in the sample; over 95% occur only once, and approximately 1.1% lies in the top ten. Sequencing was done on a sample of naive CD4+ T cells sorted from blood. These TCRs come from a man aged 25-45 years in good health. The CDR3 runs from the conserved cysteine through the conserved F or W. A D gene is named only where the DNA matches it firmly. Clone size is stated in some rows and not others, as once, few, many or a class when expanded.

cdr3_nt cdr3_aa v_call d_call j_call clone_size
TGTGCCAGCTCACCAGAGGACAGGACCACAGATACGCAGTATTTT CASSPEDRTTDTQYF TRBV18 TRBD1 TRBJ2-3 -
TGTGCCAGCAGAGCGCGGGTAAAGGATCAGCCCCAGCATTTT CASRARVKDQPQHF TRBV2 - TRBJ1-5 -
TGTGCCAGCAGTTTCCTAGCGGGAGTGCAGGAGACCCAGTACTTC CASSFLAGVQETQYF TRBV2 TRBD2 TRBJ2-5 -
TGTGCCAGCAGTGCCCGTCAGTGGCGGCAGCCCCAGCATTTT CASSARQWRQPQHF TRBV2 - TRBJ1-5 -
TGTGCCACCAGCAGAGGCCCCTCCTCTCTAGCGGGAGAGGGCGAGCAGTACTTC CATSRGPSSLAGEGEQYF TRBV15 TRBD2 TRBJ2-7 -
TGTGCCTCGGCACTCACAGATACGCAGTATTTT CASALTDTQYF TRBV14 - TRBJ2-3 -
TGTGCCAGCAGCTACACCGGGACTAGCGGGAGTGATACGCAGTATTTT CASSYTGTSGSDTQYF TRBV27 TRBD2 TRBJ2-3 -
TGTGCCAGCAGTGGACTAGCGGGAGACTCCTACAATGAGCAGTTCTTC CASSGLAGDSYNEQFF TRBV6-1 TRBD2 TRBJ2-1 -
TGTGCCAGCAGCGTAGGACAAGGGTTGAGTCGTCGTGGCTACACCTTC CASSVGQGLSRRGYTF TRBV9 - TRBJ1-2 -
TGTGCCAGCAGCCAAGAGTTGGGGACTGAAGCTTTCTTT CASSQELGTEAFF TRBV14 - TRBJ1-1 -
TGTGCCAGCTCACCAAGGGGACTAGCGGGAGGGAGCTCCTACAATGAGCAGTTCTTC CASSPRGLAGGSSYNEQFF TRBV18 TRBD2 TRBJ2-1 -
TGTGCCAGTCGAACGGGACACCTCTCTGGAAACACCATATATTTT CASRTGHLSGNTIYF TRBV19 - TRBJ1-3 -
TGTGCCAGCAGCTTAGGGTGGGAGGGGTCCTGGGAGCAGTTCTTC CASSLGWEGSWEQFF TRBV7-2 TRBD2 TRBJ2-1 -
TGTGCCAGCACTCTGGGGACTCGCTCCTACGAGCAGTACTTC CASTLGTRSYEQYF TRBV25-1 - TRBJ2-7 -
TGTGCCAGCACCCGACGGGCGGGAGGGGGGTACAATGAGCAGTTCTTC CASTRRAGGGYNEQFF TRBV28 TRBD2 TRBJ2-1 -
TGTGCCAGCTCACCGGGGCCGGGCTACGAGCAGTACTTC CASSPGPGYEQYF TRBV18 - TRBJ2-7 once
TGTGCCAGCAAAGAAGTTAACTATGGCTACACCTTC CASKEVNYGYTF TRBV2 - TRBJ1-2 -
TGTGCCAGCAGGGGTCCTGGGGCCAACGTCCTGACTTTC CASRGPGANVLTF TRBV28 - TRBJ2-6 -
TGTGCCAGCAGCTACCGACAGGGGTCTGATGGCTACACCTTC CASSYRQGSDGYTF TRBV5-6 TRBD1 TRBJ1-2 once
TGTGCCAGCAGTTATCGACGGGGAATGAACACTGAAGCTTTCTTT CASSYRRGMNTEAFF TRBV7-2 - TRBJ1-1 -
TGTGCCAGCAGTTCGGTCCCGACAACTCCTAATGAAAAACTGTTTTTT CASSSVPTTPNEKLFF TRBV5-6 - TRBJ1-4 -
TGTGCCAGTAGTATGGACCCGGGGAACACTGAAGCTTTCTTT CASSMDPGNTEAFF TRBV19 - TRBJ1-1 -
TGTGCCAGCAGCTTGGTCCGAGGCTCAACTAATGAAAAACTGTTTTTT CASSLVRGSTNEKLFF TRBV5-5 - TRBJ1-4 -
TGTGCCAGCAGGTCAGGACTGCACCTGAGCGGAAAACTGTTTTTT CASRSGLHLSGKLFF TRBV6-5 - TRBJ1-4 once
TGTGCCAGCAGTCGACAGGCCGGGTCCTACGAGCAGTACTTC CASSRQAGSYEQYF TRBV27 - TRBJ2-7 -
TGTGCCAGCTCACCATCTCCCTACAATGAGCAGTTCTTC CASSPSPYNEQFF TRBV18 - TRBJ2-1 -
TGCAGCGCTGTGAAACAGGGGGGAAGCTACGAGCAGTACTTC CSAVKQGGSYEQYF TRBV29-1 TRBD1 TRBJ2-7 -
TGTGCCAGCAGCTCCGATGGGGGACTAGAGACCCAGTACTTC CASSSDGGLETQYF TRBV11-3 - TRBJ2-5 once
TGTGCCAGCAGCCCCCTATACGAGCAGTACTTC CASSPLYEQYF TRBV7-9 - TRBJ2-7 few
TGCGCCAGCAGCGCCGAAGGGACAGGGGGCAGAGGCAATGAGCAGTTCTTC CASSAEGTGGRGNEQFF TRBV4-1 TRBD1 TRBJ2-1 -
TGTGCCAGCTCACCTCTGAGGAGTAGCTCCTACAATGAGCAGTTCTTC CASSPLRSSSYNEQFF TRBV18 - TRBJ2-1 -
TGCAGCGTGTCGGCAGGCAACAATGAGCAGTTCTTC CSVSAGNNEQFF TRBV29-1 - TRBJ2-1 -
TGTGCCAGCAGAACACAAAACTTGCCGGGCGGTGAGCAGTTCTTC CASRTQNLPGGEQFF TRBV27 - TRBJ2-1 -
TGTGCAGTCAGGTCCCGTCCTCCGGCGGATACGCAGTATTTT CAVRSRPPADTQYF TRBV19 - TRBJ2-3 -
TGTGCCAGCAGCGTTACTAGCGGGACTCCCTACGAGCAGTACTTC CASSVTSGTPYEQYF TRBV9 TRBD2 TRBJ2-7 once
TGCGCCAGCAGCTTGACAGGGGGGGACACTGAAGCTTTCTTT CASSLTGGDTEAFF TRBV5-1 TRBD1 TRBJ1-1 -
TGTGCCAGCAGCTTAGAGGACAGGGCCTCCTACAATGAGCAGTTCTTC CASSLEDRASYNEQFF TRBV7-8 TRBD1 TRBJ2-1 -
TGTGCCAGCAGCGTTACTAGCGGCGTTTACAATGAGCAGTTCTTC CASSVTSGVYNEQFF TRBV9 TRBD2 TRBJ2-1 -
TGTGCCAGCAGTGGGGGCAGGACAGATACGCAGTATTTT CASSGGRTDTQYF TRBV6-1 - TRBJ2-3 -
TGTGCCAGCAGCTTGGGACAGGGCACAGATACGCAGTATTTT CASSLGQGTDTQYF TRBV13 TRBD1 TRBJ2-3 -
TGTGCCAGCTCACCAAACGCCGCCGGAGATACGCAGTATTTT CASSPNAAGDTQYF TRBV18 - TRBJ2-3 -
TGTGCCAGCAGCCGACAGTCCTACGAGCAGTACTTC CASSRQSYEQYF TRBV5-6 - TRBJ2-7 -
TGTGCTAGTGGTTTATCACAAGCGGCCTCGGGTACGCAGTATTTT CASGLSQAASGTQYF TRBV12-5 - TRBJ2-3 -
TGTGCCAGCAGCCCAGAGAACAGGGGGCTTGCTGGGGCCAACGTCCTGACTTTC CASSPENRGLAGANVLTF TRBV14 TRBD1 TRBJ2-6 -
TGTGCCAGCAGCTTATCGAGACTCCACTACGAGCAGTACTTC CASSLSRLHYEQYF TRBV7-2 - TRBJ2-7 -